Below are 7 T cell receptor beta chains sequenced from a single sample in a study of response to subunit inactivated influenza vaccine. TCRdb reanalysed the RT-PCR reads using MiXCR and keeps one entry per CDR3 protein. The sample shows about 650,000 distinct CDR3 sequences, about 15% of them seen only once. The starting material was PBMCs from blood, obtained 14 to 15 days before vaccination. All receptors derive from a man in his forties or fifties who received an inactivated influenza vaccine.

There are many counts of this clonotype. This chain connects TRBV12-3 or TRBV12-4 to TRBJ2-3; a weak D match, TRBD1 (5 bases). Trimming removed 10 bases at V and 0 bases at J, with 14 bases between. The CDR3 is made up of 14 amino acids. The CDR3: CATKTAASTDTQYF. In DNA form, the CDR3 reads TGTGCCACCAAGACAGCCGCTAGCACAGATACGCAGTATTTT.

This clonotype was counted between two and nine times. The gene calls are TRBV28 and TRBJ1-5, with D perhaps matching TRBD1 (5 bases). V lost 7 bases and J lost 1, with 20 bases in between. Germline CDR1 reads MDHEN; CDR2 reads SYDVKM. The CDR3 is made up of 17 amino acids. The CDR3 is CASKKKVSGTSNQPQHF. The CDR3 bases are TGTGCCAGCAAAAAAAAGGTATCAGGGACGAGCAATCAGCCCCAGCATTTT.

A few counts support this clonotype. V and J are TRBV5-1 and TRBJ2-1; D perhaps matches TRBD2 (5 bases). Trimming took 0 bases from V and 5 from J, leaving 9 bases between them. The germline gives CDR1 SGHRS, CDR2 YFSETQ. The CDR3 totals 14 residues. The CDR3 nucleotides are TGCGCCAGCAGCTTGGGGTTCGGGGACAATGAGCAGTTCTTC. Its translation: CASSLGFGDNEQFF. Using reference TRBV5-1 and TRBJ2-1 for the parts outside the CDR3, the full variable domain is KAGVTQTPRYLIKTRGQQVTLSCSPISGHRSVSWYQQTPGQGLQFLFEYFSETQRNKGNFPGRFSGRQFSNSRSEMNVSTLELGDSALYLCASSLGFGDNEQFFGPGTRLTVL.

A few counts support this clonotype. The CDR3 loop is CASSFIPQGQETQYF. The CDR3 region has the DNA TGCGCCAGCAGCTTCATCCCACAGGGCCAAGAGACCCAGTACTTC. The rearrangement joins TRBV5-1 to TRBJ2-5, with D perhaps matching TRBD1 (6 bases). V lost 2 bases, J lost 1 base, and 12 bases lay in between. The CDR3 consists of 15 residues. The V gene's germline CDR1 is SGHRS and CDR2 YFSETQ.

This chain links TRBV3-1 with TRBJ2-2, with D maybe TRBD2 (6 bases). Germline V gene sequence: CDR1 LGHDT, CDR2 YNNKEL (reference sequence). Trimming removed 0 bases from V and 7 bases from J, with 9 bases in between. The CDR3 runs 14 residues. CDR3 region: CASSQDGRFGELFF. The DNA for the CDR3 is TGTGCCAGCAGCCAAGATGGGAGGTTCGGGGAGCTGTTTTTT.

The chain joins TRBV7-8 to TRBJ1-4; no reliable D call. CDR3 length: 15 residues. V was trimmed by 5 bases and J by 0 bases, leaving 10 bases between them. Per the germline V gene, CDR1 is SGHVS and CDR2 is FQNEAQ. Here the CDR3 DNA reads TGTGCCAGCAGCCCCAGAGTCGCAACTAATGAAAAACTGTTTTTT. Encoded protein: CASSPRVATNEKLFF.

V usage is TRBV12-3 or TRBV12-4 and J usage is TRBJ1-4, with D possibly TRBD1 on 5 matching bases. Trimming took 1 base from V and 11 from J, leaving 20 bases between them. The CDR3 runs to 16 residues. Written as DNA, the CDR3 is TGTGCCAGCAGTTTAGGGCCCCCGGTACAGGTGGGGAAACTGTTTTTT. It yields the protein CASSLGPPVQVGKLFF.